This T cell receptor beta chain was observed in a study of T cell responses to AZD1222 COVID-19 vaccine. Germline V lookup: CDR1 SGDLS, CDR2 YYNGEE. There are 15 residues in the CDR3. Trimming removed 4 bases from V and 3 bases from J, with 16 bases in between. Whole-study results and caveats: Spike-specific TCR breadth and depth rose after two AZD1222 doses.

Some clones are missing from TCRdb's copy, which holds only in-frame ones; the method was immunoSEQ multiplex PCR. The sample yields 150,000 or so clones, 85% to 90% seen once. In the case of this clone: No antigen is known for it.

Sample: peripheral blood, taken on day 0 of AZD1222 vaccination. This TCR derives from an adult in good health. The chain uses TRBV9 and TRBJ1-2; tentative D call: TRBD1 (6 bases). The CDR3 sequence: CASSPPGGPDYGYTF. The CDR3 nucleotides read TGTGCCAGCAGCCCTCCCGGGGGGCCGGACTATGGCTACACCTTC. Complete variable domain (other parts from reference TRBV9 and TRBJ1-2): DSGVTQTPKHLITATGQRVTLRCSPRSGDLSVYWYQQSLDQGLQFLIQYYNGEERAKGNILERFSAQQFPDLHSELNLSSLELGDSALYFCASSPPGGPDYGYTFGSGTRLTVV.